The 8 T cell receptor beta chains presented below share a single source sample, sequenced in a study of response to subunit inactivated influenza vaccine. TCRdb redid the calling of the RT-PCR reads with MiXCR, one entry per CDR3 protein. The sample holds 650,000 to 800,000 distinct CDR3 sequences, more than 11% seen once. Sequenced material: PBMCs from blood, taken approximately 15 days before vaccination. All receptors derive from a man aged 50 to 60 who received an inactivated influenza vaccine.

This clonotype was detected a few times. The chain joins TRBV9 to TRBJ2-1, with TRBD1 matching over 8 bases. The CDR3 contains 15 residues. Per the germline V gene, CDR1 is SGDLS and CDR2 is YYNGEE. V lost 3 bases, J lost 6 bases, and 8 bases stayed unmatched. As DNA, the CDR3 is TGTGCCAGCAGCGAGCAGGACAGGGTGGGCAATGAGCAGTTCTTC. As protein: CASSEQDRVGNEQFF.

This clonotype has a count of ten or more. This chain links TRBV7-2 with TRBJ1-1; 11 bases map to TRBD1. J lost 1 base, V lost 4 bases, and 5 bases had no gene match. The CDR3 has 16 residues. CDR1 and CDR2 (germline): SGHTA, FQGNSA. Here the CDR3 reads CASSWTGGIPNTEAFF. The CDR3 DNA is TGTGCCAGCAGCTGGACAGGGGGCATTCCGAACACTGAAGCTTTCTTT.

This clonotype was found a few times. The rearrangement joins TRBV28 to TRBJ2-1; 9 positions agree with TRBD2. J lost 8 bases, V lost 6 bases, and 8 bases had no gene match. The CDR3 is made up of 14 amino acids. Germline V gene sequence: CDR1 MDHEN, CDR2 SYDVKM. This chain's CDR3 is CASRGAGGPYEQFF. The CDR3 DNA reads as TGTGCCAGCAGGGGGGCGGGAGGGCCGTATGAGCAGTTCTTC.

This clonotype has just a few counts. This sequence joins TRBV27 and TRBJ2-3; 13 bases map to TRBD2. Losses at the gene ends were 6 bases for V and 0 bases for J; bases not matched to a gene: 0. Germline assignment: CDR1 MNHEY and CDR2 SMNVEV (reference sequence). This CDR3 spans 15 amino acids. The CDR3 coding sequence is TGTGCCAGCAGGGGACTAGCGGGAAGCACAGATACGCAGTATTTT. Its translation is CASRGLAGSTDTQYF.

The CDR3 protein is CASSLMTGVTDTQYF. CDR3 DNA: TGCGCCAGCAGCTTGATGACAGGGGTCACAGATACGCAGTATTTT. J is TRBJ2-3 and V is TRBV5-1, with 8 bases identical to TRBD1. This CDR3 region has 15 residues. Germline CDR1 reads SGHRS; CDR2 reads YFSETQ. The junction had 3 bases not matched to a gene; V was cut back by 1 base and J by 2 bases.

The genes are TRBV24-1 and TRBJ2-3, with TRBD2 as a possible D gene (6 bases). CDR1 and CDR2 from the germline V gene are KGHDR and SFDVKD. V was pared by 7 bases and J by 1 base, with 11 bases between. This CDR3 spans 14 amino acids. The CDR3 nucleotides are TGTGCCACCAGGTCCACGGGGGGCACAGATACGCAGTATTTT. As protein: CATRSTGGTDTQYF.

V usage is TRBV6-1 and J usage is TRBJ1-1; 11 nucleotides match TRBD1. CDR1 is MNHNS, CDR2 SASEGT, per germline. The CDR3 covers 15 residues. J was trimmed by 4 bases and V by 4 bases; bases with no gene match: 5. CDR3 region: CASSGGDRGGTEAFF. The DNA for the CDR3 is TGTGCCAGCAGTGGCGGGGACAGGGGGGGCACTGAAGCTTTCTTT.

The rearrangement joins TRBV20-1 to TRBJ2-1; 9 nucleotides align to TRBD1. The CDR3 has 14 residues. Germline CDR1 and CDR2: DFQATT and SNEGSKA (reference sequence). The V and J ends lost 3 bases and 3 bases, in that order; junction bases with no gene match: 3. The CDR3 DNA reads TGCAGTGCTAGCCGGGACAGGGTCTACAATGAGCAGTTCTTC. The encoded protein is CSASRDRVYNEQFF.